A single sample is the source of the 10 T cell receptor beta chains below, sequenced in a study of blood T cell repertoires in COVID-19 (dated by TCRdb to the early 2020s). Libraries were made using the immunoSEQ multiplex PCR assay. TCRdb took over this immuneACCESS table, retaining in-frame rearrangements with V and J assigned. Such tables are incomplete; in checked studies, under half of the missing clones stem from an unresolved V gene, and the remainder is unexplained. Across this sample there are about 190,000 clones, with about 77% seen only once. 2.5% to 3.5% of the sample rests with the top ten. Material for sequencing was peripheral blood. The receptors here all came from a woman older than 75 with active or convalescent COVID-19.

The chain joins TRBV5-1 to TRBJ1-4; D perhaps matches TRBD1 (5 bases). Germline CDR1 is SGHRS and CDR2 is YFSETQ. Deletions cut 1 base from V and 4 bases from J, with 11 bases between. The CDR3 contains 15 residues. The CDR3: CASSLSGQINEKLFF. CDR3 nucleotides: TGCGCCAGCAGCTTGAGTGGACAAATTAATGAAAAACTGTTTTTT.

The count of this clone is one. The chain joins TRBV7-6 to TRBJ2-7, with 9 bases identical to TRBD2. V shed 1 base and J 2 bases; nucleotides not matched to a gene: 3. The CDR3 totals 15 residues. Germline V CDR1 and CDR2: SGHVS, FNYEAQ. CDR3 residues: CASSLGLAETYEQYF. The CDR3 bases are TGTGCCAGCAGCTTAGGACTAGCGGAGACCTACGAGCAGTACTTC.

The chain uses TRBV3-1 (or the pseudogene TRBV3-2) and TRBJ2-2; TRBD1 agrees at 7 bases. There are 15 residues in the CDR3. Unmatched junction bases numbered 8, after V lost 5 bases and J lost 5 bases. The germline V gene has CDR1 LGHDT and CDR2 YNNKEL (reference sequence). The CDR3 bases are TGTGCCAGCAGCAAGACGGGACAGATAACCGGGGAGCTGTTTTTT. Its translation is CASSKTGQITGELFF.

This chain uses TRBV27 with TRBJ2-3; 12 nucleotides match TRBD2. Unmatched junction bases numbered 3, after V lost 6 bases and J lost 2 bases. Germline values: CDR1 MNHEY, CDR2 SMNVEV (reference sequence). This CDR3 region has 15 residues. This CDR3 reads CASSRTSGTTDTQYF. In nucleotides, the CDR3 is TGTGCCAGCAGCCGGACTAGCGGGACCACAGATACGCAGTATTTT.

The CDR3 sequence: CASSRTGGAELPYNEQFF. DNA for the CDR3: TGTGCCAGCAGCAGGACAGGGGGCGCCGAATTGCCCTACAATGAGCAGTTCTTC. This chain connects TRBV7-6 to TRBJ2-1, with 11 bases lining up with TRBD1. The J segment lost 2 bases and the V segment lost 5 bases, leaving 11 bases of the junction unmatched. The CDR3 extends over 18 amino acids. From germline, CDR1 is SGHVS and CDR2 FNYEAQ.

The rearrangement joins TRBV5-4 to TRBJ2-2; a weak D match, TRBD2 (5 bases). Trimming took off 3 bases at V and 4 bases at J, with 10 bases between the two ends. Germline assignment: CDR1 SGHNT and CDR2 YYREEE (reference sequence). The length of the CDR3 is 14 residues. The CDR3 DNA follows: TGTGCCAGCAGCTCGGGGATCCCCACCGGGGAGCTGTTTTTT. Protein sequence: CASSSGIPTGELFF.

J is TRBJ2-3 and V is TRBV25-1; TRBD2 agrees at 7 bases. Germline CDR1 is MGHDK and CDR2 is SYGVNS. The CDR3 runs to 14 residues. Trimming cost V 6 bases and J 2 bases; bases outside gene matches: 5. The CDR3 region is CASSRDYPTDTQYF. The CDR3 DNA sequence: TGTGCCAGCAGCCGGGACTACCCCACAGATACGCAGTATTTT.

DNA of the CDR3: TGCGCCAGCAGCCACGGTCCTAGCGGGGTCGCCTACGAGCAGTACTTC. Amino acids: CASSHGPSGVAYEQYF. The chain employs TRBV4-1 and TRBJ2-7; 9 bases are a match to TRBD2. Germline CDR1 MGHRA, CDR2 YSYEKL. Losses at the gene ends were 3 bases for V and 2 bases for J; bases not matched to a gene: 8. The CDR3 covers 16 residues.

This chain joins TRBV11-2 and TRBJ2-5; D is perhaps TRBD2 (6 bases). The CDR3 extends over 16 amino acids. Germline lookup yields CDR1 SGHAT and CDR2 FQNNGV. The V end lost 5 bases, the J end lost 5 bases, and 21 bases lay between the germline ends. The CDR3 DNA follows: TGTGCCAGCAGCCCTATTCTCGGGACTCCCTATGAGACCCAGTACTTC. Protein product: CASSPILGTPYETQYF.

J is TRBJ2-2 and V is TRBV7-9, with D hard to call. V lost 6 bases and J 9 bases, leaving 11 bases between the germline ends. This CDR3 region has 12 residues. Germline V gene sequence: CDR1 SEHNR, CDR2 FQNEAQ (reference sequence). The chain's CDR3 is CASSQMRWELFF. The CDR3 DNA reads as TGTGCCAGCAGTCAGATGCGGTGGGAGCTGTTTTTT.